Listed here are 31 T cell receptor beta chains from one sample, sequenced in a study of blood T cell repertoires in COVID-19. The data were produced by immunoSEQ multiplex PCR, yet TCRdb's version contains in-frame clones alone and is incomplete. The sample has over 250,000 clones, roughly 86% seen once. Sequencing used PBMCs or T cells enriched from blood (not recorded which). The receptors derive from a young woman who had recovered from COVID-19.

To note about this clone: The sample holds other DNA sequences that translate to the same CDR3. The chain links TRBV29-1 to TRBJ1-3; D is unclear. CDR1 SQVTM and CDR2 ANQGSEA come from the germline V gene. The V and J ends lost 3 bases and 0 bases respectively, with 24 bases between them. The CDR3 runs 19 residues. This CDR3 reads CSVEVPPSAVSYSGNTIYF. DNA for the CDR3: TGCAGCGTTGAGGTTCCGCCCTCCGCAGTATCATACTCTGGAAACACCATATATTTT.

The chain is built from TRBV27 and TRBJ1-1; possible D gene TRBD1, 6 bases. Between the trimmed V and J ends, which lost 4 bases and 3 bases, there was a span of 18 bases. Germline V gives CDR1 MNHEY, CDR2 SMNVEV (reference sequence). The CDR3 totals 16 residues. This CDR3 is CASSSIYREGDTEAFF. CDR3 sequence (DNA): TGTGCCAGCAGTTCAATCTACAGGGAAGGGGACACTGAAGCTTTCTTT.

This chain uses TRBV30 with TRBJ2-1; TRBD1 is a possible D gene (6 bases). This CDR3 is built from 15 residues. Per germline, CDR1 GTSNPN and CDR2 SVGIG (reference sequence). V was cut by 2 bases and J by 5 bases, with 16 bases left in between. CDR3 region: CAWSRHSDRNNEQFF. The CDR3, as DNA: TGTGCCTGGAGTAGACATAGTGACAGGAACAATGAGCAGTTCTTC.

CDR3 region: CASNRGAGTEAFF. The CDR3 nucleotides are TGTGCCAGCAATCGGGGGGCAGGCACTGAAGCTTTCTTT. The genes are TRBV14 and TRBJ1-1, with D tentatively TRBD1 (6 bases). V dropped 7 bases and J dropped 4 bases, with 13 bases sitting between them. The CDR3 is 13 residues long. In germline, CDR1 is SGHDN, CDR2 FVKESK.

DNA for the CDR3: TGTGCCAGCAGCAGAGCGGGGGGGTACAATGAGCAGTTCTTC. Its protein product is CASSRAGGYNEQFF. V gene TRBV6-2 or TRBV6-3 combines with J gene TRBJ2-1, with 10 bases identical to TRBD2. V trimming: 6 bases; J trimming: 4 bases; junction bases outside the gene matches: 3. Germline V lookup: CDR1 MNHEY, CDR2 SVGEGT. CDR3 length: 14 residues.

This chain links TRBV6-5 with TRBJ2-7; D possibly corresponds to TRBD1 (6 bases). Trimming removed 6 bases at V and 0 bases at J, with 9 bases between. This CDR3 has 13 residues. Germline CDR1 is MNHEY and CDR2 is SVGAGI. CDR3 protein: CASSRDNSYEQYF. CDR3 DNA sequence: TGTGCCAGCAGCAGGGACAACTCCTACGAGCAGTACTTC.

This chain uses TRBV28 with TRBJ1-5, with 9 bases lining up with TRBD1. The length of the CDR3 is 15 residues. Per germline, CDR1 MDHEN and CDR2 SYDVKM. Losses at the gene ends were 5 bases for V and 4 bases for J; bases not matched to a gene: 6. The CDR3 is CASSARTGDNQPQHF. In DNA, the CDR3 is TGTGCCAGCAGTGCTCGGACAGGGGATAATCAGCCCCAGCATTTT.

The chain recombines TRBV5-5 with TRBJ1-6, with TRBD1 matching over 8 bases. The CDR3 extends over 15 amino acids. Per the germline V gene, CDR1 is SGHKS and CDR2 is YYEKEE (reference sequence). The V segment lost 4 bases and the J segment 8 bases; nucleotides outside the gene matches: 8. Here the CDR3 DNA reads TGTGCCAGCAGCCCACCGGGACAGGCAGATTCACCCCTCCACTTT. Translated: CASSPPGQADSPLHF. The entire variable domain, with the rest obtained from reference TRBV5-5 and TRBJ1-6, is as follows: DAGVTQSPTHLIKTRGQQVTLRCSPISGHKSVSWYQQVLGQGPQFIFQYYEKEERGRGNFPDRFSARQFPNYSSELNVNALLLGDSALYLCASSPPGQADSPLHFGNGTRLTVT.

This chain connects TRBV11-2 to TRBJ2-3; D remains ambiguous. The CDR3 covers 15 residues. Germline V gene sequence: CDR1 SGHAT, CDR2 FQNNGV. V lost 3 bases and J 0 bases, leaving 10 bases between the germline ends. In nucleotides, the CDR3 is TGTGCCAGCAGCTTTATGTACGGGAGCACAGATACGCAGTATTTT. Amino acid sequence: CASSFMYGSTDTQYF.

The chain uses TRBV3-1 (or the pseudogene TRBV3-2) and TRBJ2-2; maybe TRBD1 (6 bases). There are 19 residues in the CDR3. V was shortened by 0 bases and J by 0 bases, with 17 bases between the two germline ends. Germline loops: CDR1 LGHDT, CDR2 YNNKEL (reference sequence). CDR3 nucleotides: TGTGCCAGCAGCCAAGATTGGCCCCCCGGGACAACGAACACCGGGGAGCTGTTTTTT. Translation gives CASSQDWPPGTTNTGELFF.

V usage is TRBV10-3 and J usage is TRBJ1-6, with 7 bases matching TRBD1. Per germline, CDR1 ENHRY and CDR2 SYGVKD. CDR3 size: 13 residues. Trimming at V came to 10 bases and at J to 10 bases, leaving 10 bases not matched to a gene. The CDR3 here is CATLTGIGSPLHF. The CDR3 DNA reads TGTGCCACCCTGACAGGGATTGGGTCACCCCTCCACTTT.

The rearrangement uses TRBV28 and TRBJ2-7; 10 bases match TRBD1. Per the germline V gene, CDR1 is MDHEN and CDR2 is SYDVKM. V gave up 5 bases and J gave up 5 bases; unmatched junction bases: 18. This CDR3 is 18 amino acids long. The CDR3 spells CASSAGTGAPLRGDEQYF. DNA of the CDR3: TGTGCCAGCAGTGCAGGGACAGGGGCGCCCTTGCGTGGCGACGAGCAGTACTTC.

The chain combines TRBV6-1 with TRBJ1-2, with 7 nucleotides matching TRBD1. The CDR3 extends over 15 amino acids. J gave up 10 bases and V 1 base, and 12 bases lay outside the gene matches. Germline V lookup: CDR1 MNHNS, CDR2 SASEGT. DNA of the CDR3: TGTGCCAGCAGTGAAGATCTCTCGACAGGGCAAGCCTACACCTTC. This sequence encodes CASSEDLSTGQAYTF.

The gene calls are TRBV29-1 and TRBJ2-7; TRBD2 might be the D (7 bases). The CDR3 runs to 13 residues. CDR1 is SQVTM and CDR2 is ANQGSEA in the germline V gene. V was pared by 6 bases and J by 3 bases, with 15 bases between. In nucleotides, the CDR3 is TGCAGCGTCGAGGAAGGGGGGGGCTACGAGCAGTACTTC. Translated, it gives CSVEEGGGYEQYF.

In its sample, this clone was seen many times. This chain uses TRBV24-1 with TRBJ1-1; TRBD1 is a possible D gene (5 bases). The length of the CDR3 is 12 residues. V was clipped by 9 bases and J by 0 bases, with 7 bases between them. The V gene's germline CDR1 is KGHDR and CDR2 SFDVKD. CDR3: CATQGMNTEAFF. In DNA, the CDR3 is TGTGCCACCCAGGGCATGAACACTGAAGCTTTCTTT.

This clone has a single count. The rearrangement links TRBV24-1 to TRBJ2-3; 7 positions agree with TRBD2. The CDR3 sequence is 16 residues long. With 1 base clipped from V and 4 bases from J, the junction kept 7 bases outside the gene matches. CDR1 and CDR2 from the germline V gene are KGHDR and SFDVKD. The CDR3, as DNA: TGTGCCACCAGTGATTTTCGGGCGGGAGATGCAGATACGCAGTATTTT. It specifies CATSDFRAGDADTQYF.

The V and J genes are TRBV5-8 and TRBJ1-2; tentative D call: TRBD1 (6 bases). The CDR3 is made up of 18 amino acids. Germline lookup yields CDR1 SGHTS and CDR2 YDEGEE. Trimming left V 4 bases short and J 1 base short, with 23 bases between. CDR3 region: CASSPSWTANPINYGYTF. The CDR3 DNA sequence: TGTGCCAGCAGCCCCTCATGGACAGCCAATCCGATTAACTATGGCTACACCTTC.

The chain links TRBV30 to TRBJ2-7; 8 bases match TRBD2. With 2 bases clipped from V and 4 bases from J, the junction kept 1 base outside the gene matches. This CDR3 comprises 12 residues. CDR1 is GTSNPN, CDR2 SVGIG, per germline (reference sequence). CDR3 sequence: CAWSRGGYEQYF. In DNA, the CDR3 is TGTGCCTGGAGTCGGGGGGGGTACGAGCAGTACTTC.

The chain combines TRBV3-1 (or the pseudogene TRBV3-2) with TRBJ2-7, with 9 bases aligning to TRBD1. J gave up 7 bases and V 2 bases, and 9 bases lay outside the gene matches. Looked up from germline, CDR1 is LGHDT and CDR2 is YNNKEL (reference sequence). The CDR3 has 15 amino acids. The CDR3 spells CASSQSGTGLWEQYF. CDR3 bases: TGTGCCAGCAGCCAATCCGGGACAGGGTTGTGGGAGCAGTACTTC.

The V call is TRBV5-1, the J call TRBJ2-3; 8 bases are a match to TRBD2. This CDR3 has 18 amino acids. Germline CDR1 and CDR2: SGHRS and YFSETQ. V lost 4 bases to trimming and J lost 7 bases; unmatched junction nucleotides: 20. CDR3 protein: CASSVGLRVGGGRNTQYF. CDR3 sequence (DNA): TGCGCCAGCAGCGTTGGTCTGAGGGTCGGCGGGGGGAGAAATACGCAGTATTTT.

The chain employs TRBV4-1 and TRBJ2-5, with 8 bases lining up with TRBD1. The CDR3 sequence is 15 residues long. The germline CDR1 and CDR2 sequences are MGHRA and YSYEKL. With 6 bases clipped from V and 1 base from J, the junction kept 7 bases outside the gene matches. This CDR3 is CASRRTQGAQETQYF. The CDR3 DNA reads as TGCGCCAGCAGACGGACGCAGGGGGCCCAAGAGACCCAGTACTTC.

DNA of the CDR3: TGTGCCACCAGTGCTAGGACTCTCCCTAAGGATCAGCCCCAGCATTTT. Translated: CATSARTLPKDQPQHF. The chain joins TRBV24-1 to TRBJ1-5, with D hard to call. Per the germline V gene, CDR1 is KGHDR and CDR2 is SFDVKD. The CDR3 contains 16 residues. Between the trimmed V and J ends, which lost 5 bases and 5 bases, there was a span of 18 bases.

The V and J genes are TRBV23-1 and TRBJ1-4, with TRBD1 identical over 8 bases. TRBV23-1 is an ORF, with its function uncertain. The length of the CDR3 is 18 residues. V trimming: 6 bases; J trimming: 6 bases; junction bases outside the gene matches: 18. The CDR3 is CASRPTGTGLSRYEKLFF. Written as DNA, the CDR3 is TGCGCCAGCAGGCCCACCGGGACAGGTCTTTCCCGCTATGAAAAACTGTTTTTT.

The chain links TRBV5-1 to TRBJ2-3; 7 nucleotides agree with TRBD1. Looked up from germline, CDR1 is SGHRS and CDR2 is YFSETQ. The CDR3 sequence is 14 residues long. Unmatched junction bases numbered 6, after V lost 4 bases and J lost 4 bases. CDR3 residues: CASSNTGDPDTQYF. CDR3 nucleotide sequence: TGCGCCAGCAGCAACACAGGGGACCCAGATACGCAGTATTTT.

The chain's CDR3 is CASSLRAARGDYEQYF. The CDR3 nucleotides read TGTGCCAGCAGCTTACGCGCCGCGCGGGGGGACTACGAGCAGTACTTC. The chain links TRBV11-3 to TRBJ2-7; 8 bases agree with TRBD2. V was clipped by 2 bases and J by 3 bases; unmatched bases: 9. CDR3 length equals 16 residues. The germline V gene encodes CDR1 SGHNT and CDR2 YENEEA. The entire variable domain, with the rest obtained from reference TRBV11-3 and TRBJ2-7, is as follows: EAGVVQSPRYKIIEKKQPVAFWCNPISGHNTLYWYLQNLGQGPELLIRYENEEAVDDSQLPKDRFSAERLKGVDSTLKIQPAELGDSAVYLCASSLRAARGDYEQYFGPGTRLTVT.

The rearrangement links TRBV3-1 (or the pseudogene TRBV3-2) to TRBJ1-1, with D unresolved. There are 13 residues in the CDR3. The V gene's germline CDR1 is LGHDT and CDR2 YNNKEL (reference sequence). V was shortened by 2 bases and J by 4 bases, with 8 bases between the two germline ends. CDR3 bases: TGTGCCAGCAGCCAATTTCCGAGCACTGAAGCTTTCTTT. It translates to CASSQFPSTEAFF.

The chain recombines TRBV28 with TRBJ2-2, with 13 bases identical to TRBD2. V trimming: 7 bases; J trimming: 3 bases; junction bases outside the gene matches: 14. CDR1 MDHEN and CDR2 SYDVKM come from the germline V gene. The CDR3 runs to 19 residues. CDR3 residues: CASNRRWTSGRFDTGELFF. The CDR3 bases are TGTGCCAGCAATAGGAGATGGACTAGCGGGAGATTCGACACCGGGGAGCTGTTTTTT.

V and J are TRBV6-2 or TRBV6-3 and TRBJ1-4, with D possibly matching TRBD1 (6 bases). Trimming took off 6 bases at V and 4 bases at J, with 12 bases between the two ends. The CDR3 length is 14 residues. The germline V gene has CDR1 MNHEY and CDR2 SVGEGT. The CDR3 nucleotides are TGTGCCAGCAGCCGGACAGAACTTAATGAAAAACTGTTTTTT. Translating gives CASSRTELNEKLFF.

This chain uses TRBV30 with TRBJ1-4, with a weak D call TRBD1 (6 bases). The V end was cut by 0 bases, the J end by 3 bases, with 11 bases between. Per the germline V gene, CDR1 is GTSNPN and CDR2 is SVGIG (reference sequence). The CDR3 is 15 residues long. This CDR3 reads CAWSVQGDPNEKLFF. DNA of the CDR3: TGTGCCTGGAGTGTACAGGGTGACCCTAATGAAAAACTGTTTTTT. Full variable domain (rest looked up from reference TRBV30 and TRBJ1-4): SQTIHQWPATLVQPVGSPLSLECTVEGTSNPNLYWYRQAAGRGLQLLFYSVGIGQISSEVPQNLSASRPQDRQFILSSKKLLLSDSGFYLCAWSVQGDPNEKLFFGSGTQLSVL.

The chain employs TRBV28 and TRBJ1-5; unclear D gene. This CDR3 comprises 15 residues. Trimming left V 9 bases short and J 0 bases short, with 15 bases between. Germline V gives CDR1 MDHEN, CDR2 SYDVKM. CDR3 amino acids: CASTKTGYSNQPQHF. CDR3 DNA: TGTGCCAGTACCAAAACGGGGTATAGCAATCAGCCCCAGCATTTT.

The CDR3 spells CASSPRLASYEQYF. The CDR3 nucleotides read TGTGCCAGCAGCCCCAGACTAGCGTCCTACGAGCAGTACTTC. The genes are TRBV7-2 and TRBJ2-7; 8 positions match TRBD2. The CDR3 totals 14 residues. Trimming took 5 bases from V and 1 from J; bases not matched to a gene: 4. Germline CDR1 and CDR2: SGHTA and FQGNSA.